A selection of T cell receptor beta chains follows, all from one sample in a study of radiotherapy plus CTLA-4 blockade in lung cancer. Assay: immunoSEQ multiplex PCR; the TCRdb copy retains only in-frame clones and omits some. The data hold 53,000 or so clones, with roughly 76% observed a single time. The material sequenced was peripheral blood, taken from a patient treated with radiotherapy plus ipilimumab. The receptors shown here come from a human donor with non-small cell lung cancer who had stable disease on radiotherapy plus ipilimumab. CDR3s include the opening cysteine and the closing phenylalanine or tryptophan. A D gene is named only where the DNA matches it firmly. A clone size is listed for some rows: how often the clone was seen (once, few, many), or a class if it is expanded.

v_gene,abundance,d_gene,len,j_gene,CDR3nt,CDR3aa
TRBV2,NA,TRBD1,13,TRBJ1-2,TGTGCCAGCAGAGGAGGACAGGGGAATGGCTACACCTTC,CASRGGQGNGYTF
TRBV5-4,once,NA,11,TRBJ1-1,TGTGCCAGCAGCTTCCACACTGAAGCTTTCTTT,CASSFHTEAFF
TRBV5-1,NA,NA,16,TRBJ2-3,TGCGCCAGCAGCCTCCTGGGAGGGGGAAGCACAGATACGCAGTATTTT,CASSLLGGGSTDTQYF
TRBV27,NA,TRBD2,14,TRBJ2-1,TGCGCCAGCAGGAGCGGGGGGGCCTACAATGAGCAGTTCTTC,CASRSGGAYNEQFF
TRBV6-5,NA,NA,14,TRBJ2-2,TGTGCCAGCAGCTCTACAGGGACGATCGGGGAGCTGTTTTTT,CASSSTGTIGELFF
TRBV29-1,NA,TRBD1,13,TRBJ1-1,TGCAGCGTGGCCGGGACAGAGAACACTGAAGCTTTCTTT,CSVAGTENTEAFF
TRBV9,NA,NA,15,TRBJ1-4,TGTGCCAGCAGCGTAGGTGTGGGGCAATTAGAAAAACTGTTTTTT,CASSVGVGQLEKLFF
TRBV18,NA,TRBD1,16,TRBJ2-1,TGTGCCAGCTCCCTCGACAGGGTCGTCTCCTACAATGAGCAGTTCTTC,CASSLDRVVSYNEQFF
TRBV9,NA,TRBD1,17,TRBJ1-5,TGTGCCAGCAGCGTAGCAGGGGGCCACCCCGACGTCCAGCCCCAGCATTTT,CASSVAGGHPDVQPQHF
TRBV29-1,NA,NA,14,TRBJ1-2,TGCAGCGTTGAAGTTGGAACTCAGGGGAGAGGCTACACCTTC,CSVEVGTQGRGYTF
TRBV6-1,NA,NA,15,TRBJ1-1,TGTGCCAGCAGTGAATTCGCCGGGACAACCGCTGAAGCTTTCTTT,CASSEFAGTTAEAFF
TRBV12-5,NA,NA,13,TRBJ1-5,TGTGCTAGTGGGGATTATAGCAATCAGCCCCAGCATTTT,CASGDYSNQPQHF
TRBV30,NA,TRBD1,16,TRBJ2-6,TGTGCCTTTCGGACAGGGCAATTCCCTGGGGCCAACGTCCTGACTTTC,CAFRTGQFPGANVLTF
TRBV18,NA,NA,15,TRBJ1-3,TGTGCCAGCTCACCTATACAAGGGTCTGGAAACACCATATATTTT,CASSPIQGSGNTIYF
TRBV2,NA,NA,15,TRBJ1-1,TGTGCCAGCAGTTTGGACAGATTGATGAACACTGAAGCTTTCTTT,CASSLDRLMNTEAFF
TRBV19,once,TRBD1,16,TRBJ2-5,TGTGCCAGTAGTATAGGGACAGGGTTCAATACGGAGACCCAGTACTTC,CASSIGTGFNTETQYF